This T cell receptor (beta chain) was recorded in a study of T cells in Graves' hyperthyroidism and ophthalmopathy. Regarding this clonotype: The antigen is undetermined.

Study outcomes and limitations: Most thyroid clonotypes that were expanded above 0.001 also turned up in blood.

Template material for amplifying TCR beta CDR3 regions consisted of RNA transcripts. HTBI primers were employed in a first-round RT-PCR of the TCR CDR3. Via MiXCR, TCRdb re-called the multiplex PCR reads, giving one row per CDR3 protein. The table lists around 350,000 distinct CDR3 sequences, roughly 25% of them singletons, with less than 75% in the top ten. V gave up 2 bases and J gave up 0 bases, with 10 bases separating them. CDR1 and CDR2 from the germline V gene are SGHTA and FQGNSA. The CDR3 consists of 15 residues. Graves' hyperthyroidism is called stable when ophthalmopathy does not progress within 18 months. Uncontrolled infection, other autoimmune disease, pregnancy and lactation each barred patients from inclusion. Fresh peripheral blood, about 9.3 ml, yielded the PBMCs.

The chain is built from TRBV7-2 and TRBJ1-2; D is ambiguous. Source material: blood. This clonotype was sampled from a man over 45 with Graves' hyperthyroidism. This chain's CDR3 is CASSLTRSANYGYTF. The CDR3 nucleotides read TGTGCCAGCAGCTTAACCCGATCAGCTAACTATGGCTACACCTTC.